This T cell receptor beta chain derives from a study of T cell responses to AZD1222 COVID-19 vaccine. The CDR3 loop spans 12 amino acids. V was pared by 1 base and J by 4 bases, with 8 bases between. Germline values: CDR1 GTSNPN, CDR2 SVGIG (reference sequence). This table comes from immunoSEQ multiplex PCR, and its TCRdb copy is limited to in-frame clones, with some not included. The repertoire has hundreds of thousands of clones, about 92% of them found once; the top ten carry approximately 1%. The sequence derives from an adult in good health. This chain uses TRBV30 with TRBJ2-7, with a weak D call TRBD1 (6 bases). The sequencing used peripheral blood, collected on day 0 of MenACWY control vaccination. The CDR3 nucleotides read TGTGCCTGGAGTGAAACAGGGTACGAGCAGTACTTC. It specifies CAWSETGYEQYF.